Listed here are 18 T cell receptor beta chains from one sample, sequenced in a study of T cell repertoires in cytomegalovirus infection. TCRdb passed the reads through MiXCR, listing each CDR3 protein once. The table records about 360,000 distinct CDR3 sequences, around 18% of them present only once. Sequenced input: PBMCs. Every receptor here comes from a human donor in good health (CMV status not recorded). Some clones in this sample may be carry-over from other donors' samples.

The chain is built from TRBV7-2 and TRBJ2-5; D remains ambiguous. Germline V gives CDR1 SGHTA, CDR2 FQGNSA. The CDR3 length is 15 residues. V was clipped by 2 bases and J by 5 bases, with 15 bases between them. The CDR3, as DNA: TGTGCCAGCAGCTTAAGTCGCCGGGTTATCGAGACCCAGTACTTC. Translating gives CASSLSRRVIETQYF.

The chain couples TRBV27 to TRBJ2-4; maybe TRBD2 (5 bases). CDR3 size: 13 residues. Germline CDR1 is MNHEY and CDR2 is SMNVEV (reference sequence). V was cut by 8 bases and J by 8 bases, with 16 bases left in between. The CDR3 loop reads CASGPTRFDIQYF. DNA for the CDR3: TGTGCCAGCGGACCTACTAGATTTGACATTCAGTACTTC.

This clonotype appeared many times. The V gene is TRBV5-6, the J gene TRBJ1-5, with 9 bases identical to TRBD1. Germline CDR1 SGHDT, CDR2 YYEEEE. V lost 4 bases to trimming and J lost 6 bases; unmatched junction nucleotides: 11. This CDR3 has 16 residues. The DNA of the CDR3 is TGTGCCAGCAGCGAACAAACAGGGGGCGCGGGTCAGCCCCAGCATTTT. Encoded protein: CASSEQTGGAGQPQHF. Using reference TRBV5-6 and TRBJ1-5 for the parts outside the CDR3, the full variable domain is DAGVTQSPTHLIKTRGQQVTLRCSPKSGHDTVSWYQQALGQGPQFIFQYYEEEERQRGNFPDRFSGHQFPNYSSELNVNALLLGDSALYLCASSEQTGGAGQPQHFGDGTRLSIL.

J is TRBJ2-5 and V is TRBV4-3; TRBD2 matches at 8 bases. Unmatched junction bases numbered 3, after V lost 0 bases and J lost 3 bases. Germline loops: CDR1 LGHNA, CDR2 YSLEER. This CDR3 is 15 amino acids long. CDR3 nucleotides: TGCGCCAGCAGCCAAGAGGCACTAGCGGAAGAGACCCAGTACTTC. Translated, it gives CASSQEALAEETQYF.

The chain links TRBV19 to TRBJ2-3; 13 bases map to TRBD2. This CDR3 has 18 residues. Germline V gene sequence: CDR1 LNHDA, CDR2 SQIVND (reference sequence). J lost 2 bases, V lost 5 bases, and 10 bases had no gene match. The DNA of the CDR3 is TGTGCCAGTAGTGTCCGACTAGCGGGAGGAGGAAACACAGATACGCAGTATTTT. It yields the protein CASSVRLAGGGNTDTQYF.

This chain connects TRBV7-8 to TRBJ1-1; D is unclear. Trimming took off 3 bases at V and 0 bases at J, with 11 bases between the two ends. This CDR3 has 15 residues. CDR1 is SGHVS and CDR2 is FQNEAQ in the germline V gene. The CDR3 nucleotides are TGTGCCAGCAGCTTCGGACGGACTATGAACACTGAAGCTTTCTTT. This sequence encodes CASSFGRTMNTEAFF.

This clonotype occurred a few times. The chain recombines TRBV6-6 with TRBJ1-5; possibly TRBD1 for D (6 bases). CDR3 length: 14 residues. V was clipped by 2 bases and J by 7 bases, with 12 bases between them. Germline V gene lookup returns CDR1 MNHNY and CDR2 SVGAGI (reference sequence). The CDR3 bases are TGTGCCAGCAGTTACCCCAGGGGAGGACAGCCCCAGCATTTT. Encoded protein: CASSYPRGGQPQHF.

This clonotype was detected ten times or more. The gene calls are TRBV7-2 and TRBJ2-5, with 10 bases that match TRBD2. This CDR3 comprises 16 residues. After removal of 5 bases from V and 2 bases from J, the junction contained 8 bases not matched to a gene. Per the germline V gene, CDR1 is SGHTA and CDR2 is FQGNSA. The CDR3 DNA is TGTGCCAGCAGCCTGACTAGCGGGTTCGCGCAAGAGACCCAGTACTTC. Translation: CASSLTSGFAQETQYF.

This clonotype was observed a handful of times. V gene TRBV9 combines with J gene TRBJ2-5, with 7 bases that match TRBD2. The CDR3 runs 15 residues. Looked up from germline, CDR1 is SGDLS and CDR2 is YYNGEE. V lost 2 bases to trimming and J lost 5 bases; unmatched junction nucleotides: 9. The CDR3, as DNA: TGTGCCAGCAGCGTCTCTAGCGGACCTATGGAGACCCAGTACTTC. Its translation is CASSVSSGPMETQYF.

Notes on this clonotype: Because the CDR3's place on the DNA is in doubt, the DNA is left out and the CDR3 is given as listed by TCRdb. The J gene is TRBJ1-1, the V gene TRBV6-1; TRBD1 is the table's D call and was not checked against the DNA. The CDR3 comprises 14 residues, both ends counted. The germline V gene encodes CDR1 MNHNS and CDR2 SASEGT. The CDR3 sequence is CASSTSGRNTEAFF.

This chain uses TRBV5-4 with TRBJ2-5, with 7 bases fitting TRBD2. V lost 0 bases to trimming and J lost 3 bases; unmatched junction nucleotides: 5. Germline CDR1 is SGHNT and CDR2 is YYREEE (reference sequence). This CDR3 region has 15 residues. CDR3 region: CASSLARGSEETQYF. The CDR3 DNA is TGTGCCAGCAGCTTGGCGCGCGGGAGCGAAGAGACCCAGTACTTC.

The rearrangement joins TRBV6-5 to TRBJ1-4; TRBD1 might be the D (5 bases). Per the germline V gene, CDR1 is MNHEY and CDR2 is SVGAGI. Trimming pared 6 bases from V and 4 bases from J, leaving 12 bases between. The CDR3 length is 14 residues. CDR3 in amino acids: CASSTGGNNEKLFF. The CDR3 DNA reads as TGTGCCAGCAGCACGGGGGGTAATAATGAAAAACTGTTTTTT.

V and J are TRBV11-3 and TRBJ2-1, with 12 bases identical to TRBD2. Per the germline V gene, CDR1 is SGHNT and CDR2 is YENEEA. The CDR3 length is 14 residues. Trimming took 8 bases from V and 3 from J; bases not matched to a gene: 2. In DNA, the CDR3 is TGTGCCAGCGGACTAGCGGGACACTACAATGAGCAGTTCTTC. Translating gives CASGLAGHYNEQFF.

This clonotype was counted a few times. The chain recombines TRBV7-2 with TRBJ2-2, with D uncertain. The CDR3 loop spans 14 amino acids. Per the germline V gene, CDR1 is SGHTA and CDR2 is FQGNSA. The germline V and J ends were trimmed by 10 bases and 0 bases, with 12 bases remaining between them. The CDR3 spells CATQPRPNTGELFF. The CDR3 DNA reads TGTGCCACCCAACCCCGCCCGAACACCGGGGAGCTGTTTTTT. The full variable domain, with the rest looked up from reference TRBV7-2 and TRBJ2-2, is GAGVSQSPSNKVTEKGKDVELRCDPISGHTALYWYRQSLGQGLEFLIYFQGNSAPDKSGLPSDRFSAERTGGSVSTLTIQRTQQEDSAVYLCATQPRPNTGELFFGEGSRLTVL.

Only a few counts were recorded for this clonotype. The gene calls are TRBV20-1 and TRBJ1-1, with TRBD1 matching over 7 bases. The trim removed 6 bases at V and 8 bases at J, leaving 12 bases unmatched. CDR3 length equals 13 residues. CDR1 and CDR2 (germline): DFQATT, SNEGSKA (reference sequence). CDR3 DNA sequence: TGCAGTGCGTTGGGGACAGACTCGACCGAAGCTTTCTTT. Amino acid sequence: CSALGTDSTEAFF.

The rearrangement links TRBV4-2 to TRBJ2-1; D tentatively fits TRBD1 or TRBD2 (5 bases each). The CDR3 totals 15 residues. Trimming shortened V by 0 bases and J by 8 bases, and 14 bases separated the two germline ends. The V gene's germline CDR1 is LGHNA and CDR2 YNFKEQ. CDR3 nucleotide sequence: TGTGCCAGCAGCCAAGATGTGAAGGGGAGCTATGAGCAGTTCTTC. It codes for CASSQDVKGSYEQFF.

This clonotype was seen more than once but under ten times. The chain has TRBV20-1 and TRBJ2-2; 9 bases are a match to TRBD2. The CDR3 runs 14 residues. V dropped 3 bases and J dropped 6; count of bases not matched to a gene: 5. Germline V CDR1 and CDR2: DFQATT, SNEGSKA (reference sequence). In DNA form, the CDR3 reads TGCAGTGCTAGTTATAGCGGGGGAGCCGGGGAGCTGTTTTTT. The encoded protein is CSASYSGGAGELFF.

This clonotype was detected a few times. V is TRBV2 and J is TRBJ2-2; D gene ambiguous. V lost 10 bases to trimming and J lost 5 bases, with 17 bases between them. CDR3 size: 14 residues. The V gene's germline CDR1 is SNHLY and CDR2 FYNNEI. The CDR3: CATLVTPVTGELFF. Written as DNA, the CDR3 is TGTGCCACCCTCGTAACTCCCGTAACCGGGGAGCTGTTTTTT.